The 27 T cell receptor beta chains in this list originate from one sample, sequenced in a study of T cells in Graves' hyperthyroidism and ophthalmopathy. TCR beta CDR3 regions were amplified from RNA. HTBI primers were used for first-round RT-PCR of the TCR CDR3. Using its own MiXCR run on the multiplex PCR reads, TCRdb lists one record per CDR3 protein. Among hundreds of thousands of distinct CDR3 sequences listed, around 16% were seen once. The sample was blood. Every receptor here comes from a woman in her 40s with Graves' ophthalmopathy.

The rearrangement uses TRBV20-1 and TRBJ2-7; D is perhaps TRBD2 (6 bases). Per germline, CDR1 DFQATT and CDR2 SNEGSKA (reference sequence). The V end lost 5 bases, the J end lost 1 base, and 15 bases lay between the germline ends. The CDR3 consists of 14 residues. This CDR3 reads CSAYRDSASYEQYF. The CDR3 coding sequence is TGCAGTGCTTACCGGGACTCAGCGTCCTACGAGCAGTACTTC.

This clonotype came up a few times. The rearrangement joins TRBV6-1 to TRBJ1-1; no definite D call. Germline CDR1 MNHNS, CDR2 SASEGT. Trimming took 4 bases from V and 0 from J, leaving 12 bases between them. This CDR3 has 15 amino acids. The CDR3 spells CASSVGPGVNTEAFF. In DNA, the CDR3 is TGTGCCAGCAGTGTCGGGCCTGGGGTGAACACTGAAGCTTTCTTT.

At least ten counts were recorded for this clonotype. CDR3 residues: CASYTGTLSGNTIYF. CDR3 sequence (DNA): TGTGCCAGCTACACAGGGACTCTCTCTGGAAACACCATATATTTT. The chain recombines TRBV2 with TRBJ1-3; a possible D gene is TRBD1 (6 bases). The CDR3 contains 15 residues. Germline-derived CDR1 and CDR2 are SNHLY and FYNNEI. The V end was cut by 8 bases, the J end by 0 bases, with 14 bases between.

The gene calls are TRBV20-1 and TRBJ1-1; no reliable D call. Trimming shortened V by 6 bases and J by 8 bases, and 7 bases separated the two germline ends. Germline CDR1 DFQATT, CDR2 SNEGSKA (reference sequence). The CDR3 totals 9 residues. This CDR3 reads CSARREAFF. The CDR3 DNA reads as TGCAGTGCAAGGAGGGAAGCTTTCTTT.

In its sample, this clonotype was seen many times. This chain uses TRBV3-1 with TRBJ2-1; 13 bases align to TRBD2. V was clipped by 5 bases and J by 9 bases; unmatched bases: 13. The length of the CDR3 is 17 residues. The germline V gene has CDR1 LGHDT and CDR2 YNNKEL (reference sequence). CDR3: CASSDRTTSGGALEQFF. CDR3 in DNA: TGTGCCAGCAGCGACCGGACCACTAGCGGGGGGGCCCTTGAGCAGTTCTTC.

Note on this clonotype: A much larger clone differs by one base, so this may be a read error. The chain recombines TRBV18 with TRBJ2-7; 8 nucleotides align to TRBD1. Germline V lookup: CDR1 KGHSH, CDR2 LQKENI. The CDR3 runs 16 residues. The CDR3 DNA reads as TGTGCCAGCTCAGCAGGAAGGACAGGGAGAAAATACGGGCAGTACTTC. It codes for CASSAGRTGRKYGQYF.

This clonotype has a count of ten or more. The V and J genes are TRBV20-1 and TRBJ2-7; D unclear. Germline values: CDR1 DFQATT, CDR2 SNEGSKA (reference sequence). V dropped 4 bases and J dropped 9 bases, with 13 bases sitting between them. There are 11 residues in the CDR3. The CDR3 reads CSANIEDGQYF. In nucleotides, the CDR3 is TGCAGTGCTAATATTGAGGACGGGCAGTACTTC.

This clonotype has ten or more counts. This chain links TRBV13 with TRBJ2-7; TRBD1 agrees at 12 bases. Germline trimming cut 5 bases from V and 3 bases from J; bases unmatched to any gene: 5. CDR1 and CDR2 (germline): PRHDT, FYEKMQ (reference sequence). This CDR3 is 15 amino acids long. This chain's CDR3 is CASSAGQGAHYEQYF. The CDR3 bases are TGTGCCAGCAGCGCGGGACAGGGGGCCCACTACGAGCAGTACTTC.

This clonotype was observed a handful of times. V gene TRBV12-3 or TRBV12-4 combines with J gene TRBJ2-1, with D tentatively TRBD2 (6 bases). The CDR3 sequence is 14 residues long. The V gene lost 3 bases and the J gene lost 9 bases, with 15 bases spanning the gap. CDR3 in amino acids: CASSFRLEGGEQFF. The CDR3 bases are TGTGCCAGCAGTTTTAGACTAGAAGGTGGTGAGCAGTTCTTC.

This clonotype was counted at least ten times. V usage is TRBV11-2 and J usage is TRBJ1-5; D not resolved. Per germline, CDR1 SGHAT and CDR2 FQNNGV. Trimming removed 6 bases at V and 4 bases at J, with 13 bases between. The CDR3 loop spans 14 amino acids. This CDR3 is CASSYAGPNQPQHF. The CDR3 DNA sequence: TGTGCCAGCAGTTACGCAGGACCTAATCAGCCCCAGCATTTT.

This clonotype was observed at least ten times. DNA for the CDR3: TGTGCCTGGATCACGCAGGGGGACTATGGCTACACCTTC. Translating it yields CAWITQGDYGYTF. The J gene is TRBJ1-2, the V gene TRBV30; TRBD1 agrees at 7 bases. The germline V gene has CDR1 GTSNPN and CDR2 SVGIG (reference sequence). The CDR3 loop spans 13 amino acids. V trimming: 4 bases; J trimming: 3 bases; junction bases outside the gene matches: 5.

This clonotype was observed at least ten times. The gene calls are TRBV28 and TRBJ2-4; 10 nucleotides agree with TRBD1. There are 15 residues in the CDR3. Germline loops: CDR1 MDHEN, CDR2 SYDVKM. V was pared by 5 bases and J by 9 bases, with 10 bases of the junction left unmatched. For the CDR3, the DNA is TGTGCCAGCAGTCCCGGGACAGGGGAGGCGGGCATTCAGTACTTC. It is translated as CASSPGTGEAGIQYF.

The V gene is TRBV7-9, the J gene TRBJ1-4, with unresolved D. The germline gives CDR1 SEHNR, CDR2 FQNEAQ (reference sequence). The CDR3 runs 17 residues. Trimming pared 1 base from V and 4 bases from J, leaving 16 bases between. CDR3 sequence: CASSLGLGGAGNEKLFF. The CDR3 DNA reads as TGTGCCAGCAGCTTAGGACTCGGAGGAGCTGGTAATGAAAAACTGTTTTTT.

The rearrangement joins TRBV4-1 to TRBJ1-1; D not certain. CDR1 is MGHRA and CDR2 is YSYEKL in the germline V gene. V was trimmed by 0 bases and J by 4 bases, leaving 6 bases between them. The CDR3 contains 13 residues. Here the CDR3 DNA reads TGCGCCAGCAGCCAAGATATGGTCACTGAAGCTTTCTTT. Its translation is CASSQDMVTEAFF.

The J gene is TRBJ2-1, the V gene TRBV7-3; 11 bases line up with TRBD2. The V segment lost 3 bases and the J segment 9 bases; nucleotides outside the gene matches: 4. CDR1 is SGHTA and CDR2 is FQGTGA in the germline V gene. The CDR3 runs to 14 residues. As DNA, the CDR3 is TGTGCCAGCAGCTTTAGCGGGGGGGCCCGTGAGCAGTTCTTC. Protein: CASSFSGGAREQFF.

The chain's CDR3 is CSGTQGRGSPLHF. The CDR3 DNA reads as TGCAGTGGCACACAGGGGAGAGGCTCACCCCTCCACTTT. This rearrangement joins TRBV20-1 to TRBJ1-6; 7 bases are a match to TRBD1. The CDR3 contains 13 residues. Trimming at V came to 7 bases and at J to 10 bases, leaving 10 bases not matched to a gene. Germline assignment: CDR1 DFQATT and CDR2 SNEGSKA (reference sequence).

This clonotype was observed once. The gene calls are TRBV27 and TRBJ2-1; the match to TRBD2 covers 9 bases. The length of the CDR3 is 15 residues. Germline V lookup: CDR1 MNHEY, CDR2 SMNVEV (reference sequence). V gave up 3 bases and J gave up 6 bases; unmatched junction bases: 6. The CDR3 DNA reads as TGTGCCAGCAGTTTGGTTAGCGGGAGCCCCAATGAGCAGTTCTTC. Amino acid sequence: CASSLVSGSPNEQFF.

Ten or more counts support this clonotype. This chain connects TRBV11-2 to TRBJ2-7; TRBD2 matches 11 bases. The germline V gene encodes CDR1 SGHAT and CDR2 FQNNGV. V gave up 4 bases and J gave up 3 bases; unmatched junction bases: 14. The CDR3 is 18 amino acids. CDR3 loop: CASSSNPSTSGKVYEQYF. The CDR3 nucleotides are TGTGCCAGCAGCTCTAATCCGTCGACTAGCGGGAAGGTCTACGAGCAGTACTTC.

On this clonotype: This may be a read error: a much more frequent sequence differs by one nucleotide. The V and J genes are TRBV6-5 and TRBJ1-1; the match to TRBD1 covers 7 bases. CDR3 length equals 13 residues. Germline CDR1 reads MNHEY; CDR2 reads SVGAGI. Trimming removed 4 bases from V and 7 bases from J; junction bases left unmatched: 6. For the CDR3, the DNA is TGTGCCAGCAGTTGCCCGGGGACAGATGAAGCTTTCTTT. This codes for CASSCPGTDEAFF.

This chain's CDR3 is CATRYYRERVEAFF. The CDR3 nucleotides are TGTGCCACCCGGTATTACAGGGAGAGGGTTGAAGCTTTCTTT. The V and J genes are TRBV6-1 and TRBJ1-1; tentatively, D is TRBD1 (6 bases). This CDR3 region has 14 residues. Germline CDR1 reads MNHNS; CDR2 reads SASEGT. V was clipped by 10 bases and J by 7 bases, with 22 bases between them.

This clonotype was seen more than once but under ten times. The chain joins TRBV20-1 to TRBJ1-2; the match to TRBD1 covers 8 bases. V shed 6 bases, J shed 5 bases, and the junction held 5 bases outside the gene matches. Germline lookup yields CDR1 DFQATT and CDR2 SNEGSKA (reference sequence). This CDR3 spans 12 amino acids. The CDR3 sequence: CSARTGGYGYTF. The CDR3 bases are TGCAGTGCCAGAACAGGGGGGTATGGCTACACCTTC.

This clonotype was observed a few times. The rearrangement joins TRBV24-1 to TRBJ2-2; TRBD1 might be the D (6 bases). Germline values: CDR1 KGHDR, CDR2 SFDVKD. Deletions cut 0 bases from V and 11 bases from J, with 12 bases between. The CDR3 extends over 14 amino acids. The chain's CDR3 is CATSDLQRTDELFF. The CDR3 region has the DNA TGTGCCACCAGTGATTTGCAACGGACAGATGAGCTGTTTTTT.

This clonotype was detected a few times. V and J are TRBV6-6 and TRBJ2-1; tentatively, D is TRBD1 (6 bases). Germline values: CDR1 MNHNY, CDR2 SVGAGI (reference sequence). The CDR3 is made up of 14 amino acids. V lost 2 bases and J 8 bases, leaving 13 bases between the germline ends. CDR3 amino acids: CASSYLGGNDEQFF. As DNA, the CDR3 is TGTGCCAGCAGTTACCTTGGGGGCAATGATGAGCAGTTCTTC.

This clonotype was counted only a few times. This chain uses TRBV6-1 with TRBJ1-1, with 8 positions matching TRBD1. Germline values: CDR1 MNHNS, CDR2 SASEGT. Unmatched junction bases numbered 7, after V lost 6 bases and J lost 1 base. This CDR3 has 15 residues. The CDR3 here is CASRMHRGGNTEAFF. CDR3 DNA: TGTGCCAGCAGGATGCACAGGGGGGGGAACACTGAAGCTTTCTTT.

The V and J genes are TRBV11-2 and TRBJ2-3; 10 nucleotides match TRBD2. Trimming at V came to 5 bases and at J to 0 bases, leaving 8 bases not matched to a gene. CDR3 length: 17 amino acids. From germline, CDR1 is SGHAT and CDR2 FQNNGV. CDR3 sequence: CASSPHQAGGSTDTQYF. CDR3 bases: TGTGCCAGCAGCCCTCACCAAGCGGGAGGGAGCACAGATACGCAGTATTTT.

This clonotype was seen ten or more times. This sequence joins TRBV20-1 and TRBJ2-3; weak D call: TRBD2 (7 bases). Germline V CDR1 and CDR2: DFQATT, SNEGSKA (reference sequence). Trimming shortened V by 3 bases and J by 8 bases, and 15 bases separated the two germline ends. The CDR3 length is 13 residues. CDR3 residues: CSASDTGRGTQYF. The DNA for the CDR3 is TGCAGTGCTAGCGACACAGGGAGGGGTACGCAGTATTTT.

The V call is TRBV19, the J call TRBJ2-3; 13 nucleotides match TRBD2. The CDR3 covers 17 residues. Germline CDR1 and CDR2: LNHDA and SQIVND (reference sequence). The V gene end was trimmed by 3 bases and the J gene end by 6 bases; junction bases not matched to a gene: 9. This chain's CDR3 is CASSISRTSGSSDTQYF. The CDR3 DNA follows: TGTGCCAGTAGTATTTCCCGGACTAGCGGGAGCTCTGATACGCAGTATTTT.